The source of this TCR beta chain is a study of high-grade serous ovarian cancer treatment subgroups. Broader study findings: TCR relatedness rose with neoantigen level and trended with mutation load. Different patients shared almost no repertoire; same-patient tumors shared 0.11 to 0.79.

Assay used: immunoSEQ multiplex PCR; TCRdb lists only in-frame clones, some missing. The table has 9,600 or so clones, around 72% seen once. Tumor samples were taken before definitive surgery or chemotherapy. The germline V gene has CDR1 SEHNR and CDR2 FQNEAQ (reference sequence). The CDR3 contains 14 residues. With 0 bases removed from V and 3 bases from J, the gap between germline ends came to 8 bases. The table lists this clone with a few counts. Its antigen is not identified. The sequencing input was tumor tissue. The receptor's source is a human donor with high-grade serous ovarian cancer. The chain links TRBV7-9 to TRBJ1-2, with D possibly TRBD1 on 5 matching bases. The CDR3 DNA reads as TGTGCCAGCAGCTTAGCAGGGGCTGACTATGGCTACACCTTC. This encodes CASSLAGADYGYTF.